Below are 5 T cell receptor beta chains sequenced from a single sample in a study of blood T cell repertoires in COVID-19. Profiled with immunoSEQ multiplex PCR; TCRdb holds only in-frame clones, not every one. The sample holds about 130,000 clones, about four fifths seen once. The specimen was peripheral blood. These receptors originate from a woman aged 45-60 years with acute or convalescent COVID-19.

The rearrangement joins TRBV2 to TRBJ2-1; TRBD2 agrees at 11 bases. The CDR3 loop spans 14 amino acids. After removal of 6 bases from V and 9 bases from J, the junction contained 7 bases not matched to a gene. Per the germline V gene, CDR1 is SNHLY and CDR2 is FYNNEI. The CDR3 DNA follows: TGTGCCAGCAGAGATAGCGGGGGGGCCTTTGAGCAGTTCTTC. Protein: CASRDSGGAFEQFF.

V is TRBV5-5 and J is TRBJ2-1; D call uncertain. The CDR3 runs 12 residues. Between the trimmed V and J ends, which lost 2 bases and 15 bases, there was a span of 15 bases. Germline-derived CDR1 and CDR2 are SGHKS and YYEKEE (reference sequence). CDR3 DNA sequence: TGTGCCAGCAGCTTCCAACAGTTGGATGCGTTCTTC. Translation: CASSFQQLDAFF.

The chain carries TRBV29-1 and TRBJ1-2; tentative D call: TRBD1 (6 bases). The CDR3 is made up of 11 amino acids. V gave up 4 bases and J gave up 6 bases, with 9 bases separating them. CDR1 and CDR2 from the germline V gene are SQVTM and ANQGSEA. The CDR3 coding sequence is TGCAGCGTTGCCAAGGGGGATGGCTACACCTTC. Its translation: CSVAKGDGYTF.

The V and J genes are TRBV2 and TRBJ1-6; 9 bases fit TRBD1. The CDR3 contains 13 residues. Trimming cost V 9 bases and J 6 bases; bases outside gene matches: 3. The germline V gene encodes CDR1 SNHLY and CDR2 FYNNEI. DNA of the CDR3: TGTGCCAGTATGGGACAGGGTAATTCACCCCTCCACTTT. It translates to CASMGQGNSPLHF.

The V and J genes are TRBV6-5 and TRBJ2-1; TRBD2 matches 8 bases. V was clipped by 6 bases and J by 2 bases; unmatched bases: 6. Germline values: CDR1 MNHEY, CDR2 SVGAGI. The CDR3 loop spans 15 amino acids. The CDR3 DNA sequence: TGTGCCAGCAGGTCTACTAGCGGAGCCTACAATGAGCAGTTCTTC. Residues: CASRSTSGAYNEQFF.